The next 10 T cell receptor beta chains were all read from a single sample in a study of CD8 T cells in Susac syndrome (dated by TCRdb to between 2019 and 2020). The library was built by means of the immunoSEQ multiplex PCR assay. RNA was extracted with the RNeasy kit and about 0.5 to 1 ug was reverse transcribed using random hexamers. TCRdb ran its own pipeline on the public reads, namely fastp trimming at Q25 and MiXCR clone calling, and kept in-frame beta chains. Rows with one shared CDR3 protein collapse into an entry with the most common genes and DNA. Across this sample there are more than 70,000 distinct CDR3 sequences, with roughly 94% seen only once. The ten largest clones capture 0.52% of the sample. What was sequenced was CD8+ T cells from PBMCs. Source of these receptors: a human donor with Susac syndrome.

The chain couples TRBV7-9 to TRBJ2-7; no clear D gene. CDR3 length: 14 residues. Trimming removed 2 bases at V and 3 bases at J, with 11 bases between. Germline values: CDR1 SEHNR, CDR2 FQNEAQ (reference sequence). This chain's CDR3 is CASSLTVGDYEQYF. Here the CDR3 DNA reads TGTGCCAGCAGCTTAACTGTGGGTGACTACGAGCAGTACTTC.

V and J are TRBV7-6 and TRBJ2-2; D is unresolved. The CDR3 consists of 12 residues. Trimming removed 4 bases from V and 2 bases from J, with 2 bases in between. Germline V gene sequence: CDR1 SGHVS, CDR2 FNYEAQ. DNA for the CDR3: TGTGCCAGCAGCTATAACACCGGGGAGCTGTTTTTT. Its translation is CASSYNTGELFF.

The chain links TRBV4-3 to TRBJ1-6; 8 nucleotides align to TRBD1. The CDR3 covers 16 residues. Germline CDR1 is LGHNA and CDR2 is YSLEER. V lost 9 bases to trimming and J lost 0 bases; unmatched junction nucleotides: 7. CDR3 nucleotide sequence: TGCGCCAGTAGACAGGGGACGAGCTCCTATAATTCACCCCTCCACTTT. Its protein is CASRQGTSSYNSPLHF.

The rearrangement links TRBV19 to TRBJ1-1; D is unresolved. Trimming cost V 6 bases and J 1 base, with 24 bases left between them. The CDR3 runs to 18 residues. In germline, CDR1 is LNHDA, CDR2 SQIVND (reference sequence). The CDR3 DNA is TGTGCCAGTAGATTCCCGGGCTCCCTACCCACCTCGAACACTGAAGCTTTCTTT. It codes for CASRFPGSLPTSNTEAFF.

The gene calls are TRBV21-1 and TRBJ2-5; the D call in the table, TRBD1, was not verified against the DNA. TRBV21-1 is described as a pseudogene. The CDR3 is 14 amino acids. The CDR3 region has the DNA TGTGCCAGCAGCACCCGACAGGGGGCAGAGACCCAGTACTTC. Translated, it gives CASSTRQGAETQYF.

In its sample, this clonotype was seen a few times. The V and J genes are TRBV11-2 and TRBJ2-1; possibly TRBD1 for D (5 bases). Germline CDR1 and CDR2: SGHAT and FQNNGV. Trimming removed 3 bases from V and 8 bases from J, with 5 bases in between. The CDR3 runs to 11 residues. The CDR3 is CASSLGHEQFF. DNA of the CDR3: TGTGCCAGCAGCTTGGGGCATGAGCAGTTCTTC.

V is TRBV24-1 and J is TRBJ2-5; D may be TRBD1 (7 bases). This CDR3 has 16 amino acids. Trimming cost V 1 base and J 4 bases, with 15 bases left between them. CDR1 and CDR2 from the germline V gene are KGHDR and SFDVKD. The CDR3 sequence: CATSDFGQVGGETQYF. DNA for the CDR3: TGTGCCACCAGTGATTTTGGACAGGTGGGAGGAGAGACCCAGTACTTC.

This chain connects TRBV5-6 to TRBJ2-5; D not certain. V was trimmed by 0 bases and J by 4 bases, leaving 7 bases between them. From germline, CDR1 is SGHDT and CDR2 YYEEEE. The CDR3 has 13 amino acids. The CDR3 DNA follows: TGTGCCAGCAGCTTGGGGGTGGGAGAGACCCAGTACTTC. This translates into CASSLGVGETQYF.

The chain recombines TRBV6-2 or TRBV6-3 with TRBJ2-3; 7 nucleotides match TRBD1. Germline lookup yields CDR1 MNHEY and CDR2 SVGEGT. The CDR3 length is 15 residues. J lost 7 bases, V lost 6 bases, and 13 bases had no gene match. CDR3 residues: CASSPSRGRGHTQYF. Written as DNA, the CDR3 is TGTGCCAGCAGCCCATCTAGGGGGCGAGGTCATACGCAGTATTTT.

The gene calls are TRBV20-1 and TRBJ1-5; no definite D call. CDR3 length: 8 amino acids. The germline gives CDR1 DFQATT, CDR2 SNEGSKA (reference sequence). The V gene lost 3 bases and the J gene lost 15 bases, with 6 bases spanning the gap. The CDR3 bases are TGCAGTGCTAGCGGGCTGCATTTT. Protein product: CSASGLHF.